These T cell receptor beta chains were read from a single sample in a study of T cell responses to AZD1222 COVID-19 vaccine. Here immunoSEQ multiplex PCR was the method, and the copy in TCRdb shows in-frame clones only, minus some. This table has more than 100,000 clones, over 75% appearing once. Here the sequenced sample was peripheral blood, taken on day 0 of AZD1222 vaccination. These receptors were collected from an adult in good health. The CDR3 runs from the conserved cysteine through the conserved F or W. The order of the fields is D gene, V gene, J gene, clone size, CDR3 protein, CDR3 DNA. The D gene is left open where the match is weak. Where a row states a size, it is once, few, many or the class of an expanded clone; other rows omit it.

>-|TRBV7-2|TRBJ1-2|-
CASSLWGRPNYGYTF
TGTGCCAGCAGCTTATGGGGACGGCCTAACTATGGCTACACCTTC
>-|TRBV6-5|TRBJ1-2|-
CATGRGDYGYTF
TGTGCCACCGGGAGGGGGGACTATGGCTACACCTTC
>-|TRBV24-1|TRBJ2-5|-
CATSEGGQGHGETQYF
TGTGCCACCAGTGAAGGAGGGCAGGGTCATGGAGAGACCCAGTACTTC
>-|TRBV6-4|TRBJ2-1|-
CASSEQWASPRDEQFF
TGTGCCAGCAGTGAACAGTGGGCCTCTCCCCGGGACGAGCAGTTCTTC
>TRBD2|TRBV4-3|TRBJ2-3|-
CASSQAPFTSGAADTQYF
TGCGCCAGCAGCCAAGCTCCCTTCACTAGCGGGGCGGCAGATACGCAGTATTTT
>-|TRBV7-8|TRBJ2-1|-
CASSEREKIYNEQFF
TGTGCCAGCAGCGAGAGGGAGAAGATATACAATGAGCAGTTCTTC
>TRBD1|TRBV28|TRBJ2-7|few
CASSTLPGQATKTTYEQYF
TGTGCCAGCAGTACCCTACCGGGACAGGCCACGAAGACCACCTACGAGCAGTACTTC
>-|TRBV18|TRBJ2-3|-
CASSSLGSVTTDTQYF
TGTGCCAGCTCCTCACTAGGATCCGTAACTACAGATACGCAGTATTTT
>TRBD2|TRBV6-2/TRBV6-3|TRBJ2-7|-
CASSYSGLESEQYF
TGTGCCAGCAGTTACTCGGGACTAGAAAGCGAGCAGTACTTC
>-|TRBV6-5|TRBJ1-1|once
CASSPRRQLNTEAFF
TGTGCCAGCAGCCCCAGGAGGCAGCTCAACACTGAAGCTTTCTTT
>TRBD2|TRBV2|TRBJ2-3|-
CASTSGITDTQYF
TGTGCCAGCACTAGCGGGATAACAGATACGCAGTATTTT
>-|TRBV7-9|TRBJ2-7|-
CASSRTETYEQYF
TGTGCCAGCAGCCGGACAGAGACCTACGAGCAGTACTTC
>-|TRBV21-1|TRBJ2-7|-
CASSKKGRGLDEQYF
TGTGCCAGCAGCAAGAAAGGGCGGGGGCTGGACGAGCAGTACTTC
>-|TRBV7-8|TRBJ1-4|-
CASSLGQALSEKLFF
TGTGCCAGCAGCTTAGGACAGGCCCTGTCAGAAAAACTGTTTTTT
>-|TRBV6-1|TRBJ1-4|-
CASSEVIGSNEKLFF
TGTGCCAGCAGTGAAGTTATAGGGTCTAATGAAAAACTGTTTTTT
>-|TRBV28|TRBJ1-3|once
CASSLVARIRAISGNTIYF
TGTGCCAGCAGTTTAGTTGCTCGAATCAGGGCAATAAGTGGAAACACCATATATTTT
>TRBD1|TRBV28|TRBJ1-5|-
CASNTGGGVQPQHF
TGTGCCAGCAATACAGGGGGCGGAGTTCAGCCCCAGCATTTT
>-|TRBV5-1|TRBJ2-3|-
CASSSDPTTTDTQYF
TGCGCCAGCAGCTCGGACCCGACTACCACAGATACGCAGTATTTT
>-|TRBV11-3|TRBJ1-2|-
CASSLEGNSGYTF
TGTGCCAGCAGCTTAGAAGGGAATTCTGGCTACACCTTC
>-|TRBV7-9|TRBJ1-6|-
CASSSGFTRGSPLHF
TGTGCCAGCAGTTCAGGGTTTACGCGGGGTTCACCCCTCCACTTT
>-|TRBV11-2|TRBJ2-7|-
CASSLQRTSYEQYF
TGTGCCAGCAGCTTGCAAAGGACATCCTACGAGCAGTACTTC
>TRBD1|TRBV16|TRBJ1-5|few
CASSRNRGQQPQHF
TGTGCCAGCAGCCGAAACAGGGGTCAACAGCCCCAGCATTTT
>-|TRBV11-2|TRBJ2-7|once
CASSLPGPTYEQYF
TGTGCCAGCAGCCTCCCCGGGCCAACCTACGAGCAGTACTTC
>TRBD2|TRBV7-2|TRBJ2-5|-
CASSPAWRGGSGETQYF
TGTGCCAGCAGCCCCGCGTGGCGGGGGGGATCGGGGGAGACCCAGTACTTC
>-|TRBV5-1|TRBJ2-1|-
CASSLVRATYNEQFF
TGCGCCAGCAGCTTAGTAAGGGCCACCTACAATGAGCAGTTCTTC
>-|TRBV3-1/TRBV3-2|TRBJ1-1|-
CASSQQDTEAFF
TGTGCCAGCAGCCAACAGGACACTGAAGCTTTCTTT
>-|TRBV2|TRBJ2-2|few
CASSDFKDVGGELFF
TGTGCCAGCAGTGATTTCAAGGATGTCGGCGGGGAGCTGTTTTTT
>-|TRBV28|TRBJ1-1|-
CASRGRMGAFF
TGTGCCAGCCGGGGAAGGATGGGAGCTTTCTTT
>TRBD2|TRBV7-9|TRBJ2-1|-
CASSRTSGGAYEQFF
TGTGCCAGCAGCCGGACTAGCGGGGGGGCCTATGAGCAGTTCTTC
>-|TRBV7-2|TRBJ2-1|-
CASSLPPGTKAPNEQFF
TGTGCCAGCAGCCTGCCTCCCGGGACCAAAGCTCCTAATGAGCAGTTCTTC
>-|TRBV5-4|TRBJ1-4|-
CASSLGTGTYNEKLFF
TGTGCCAGCAGCCTCGGGACCGGAACTTATAATGAAAAACTGTTTTTT
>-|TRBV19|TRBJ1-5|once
CASTGVNQPQHF
TGTGCCAGTACCGGAGTTAATCAGCCCCAGCATTTT